The source of this T cell receptor (beta chain) is a study of read filtering for tumor transcriptome and immune sequencing. Background on the study: After DNase treatment, RNA was made into whole-transcriptome libraries. Study conclusions and caveats: The CD138-negative fraction was mixed bone marrow immune cells, not pure T cells. Correlation between methods rose after single-read clonotypes were removed.

From roughly 390 ng of RNA, a library with molecular barcoded alpha/delta and beta/gamma adaptors was made. Each CDR3 protein is one row after TCRdb ran MiXCR on the reads. The data contain about 22,000 distinct CDR3 sequences, around 15% of them singletons. In its sample, this clonotype was seen many times. The antigen is unknown. V dropped 4 bases and J dropped 4; count of bases not matched to a gene: 8. The germline CDR1 and CDR2 sequences are LNHDA and SQIVND (reference sequence). The CDR3 totals 16 residues. The chain uses TRBV19 and TRBJ2-1, with 9 bases that match TRBD2. Sequencing was performed on a population of CD138-negative cells sorted from bone marrow. This TCR derives from a donor over 35 with multiple myeloma. Here the CDR3 DNA reads TGTGCCAGTAGTAGCCTAGCGGGGAGACAGTACAATGAGCAGTTCTTC. Amino acids: CASSSLAGRQYNEQFF.